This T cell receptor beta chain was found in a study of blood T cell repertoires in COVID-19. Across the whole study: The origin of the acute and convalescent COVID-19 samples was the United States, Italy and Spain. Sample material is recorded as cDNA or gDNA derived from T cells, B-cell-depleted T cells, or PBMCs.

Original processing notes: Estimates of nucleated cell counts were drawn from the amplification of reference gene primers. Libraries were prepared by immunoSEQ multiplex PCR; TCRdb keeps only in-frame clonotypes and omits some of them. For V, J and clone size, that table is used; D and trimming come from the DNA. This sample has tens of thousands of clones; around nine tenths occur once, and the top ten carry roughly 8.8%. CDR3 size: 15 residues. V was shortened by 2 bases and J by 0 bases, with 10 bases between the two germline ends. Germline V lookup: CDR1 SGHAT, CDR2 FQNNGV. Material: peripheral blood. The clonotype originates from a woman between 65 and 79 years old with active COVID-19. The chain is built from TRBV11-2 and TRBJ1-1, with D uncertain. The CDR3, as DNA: TGTGCCAGCAGCTTACAGGTCCTAATGAACACTGAAGCTTTCTTT. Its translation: CASSLQVLMNTEAFF.